A selection of T cell receptor beta chains follows, all from one sample in a study of shared clonotypes between healthy human individuals. Profiled with immunoSEQ multiplex PCR; TCRdb holds only in-frame clones, not every one. The sample has about 450,000 clones, 79% seen once. Sequencing used PBMCs. Receptors were obtained from a middle-aged woman in good health. Some clones in this sample may be carry-over from other donors' samples. Each CDR3 is given with its conserved first and last residue. Fields, in order: clone size, J gene, D gene, V gene, CDR3 DNA, CDR3 protein. The D gene is left open where the match is weak. Size is omitted from some rows. Given values are once, few, many or a class for expanded clones.

clone_size: NA
j_call: TRBJ1-1
d_call: TRBD1
v_call: TRBV28
cdr3_nt: TGTGCCAGCAACGGTCAGGGGGCTGGGAACACTGAAGCTTTCTTT
cdr3_aa: CASNGQGAGNTEAFF

clone_size: NA
j_call: TRBJ1-4
d_call: TRBD1
v_call: TRBV27
cdr3_nt: TGTGCCAGCAGTCCACAGGGGCGCCTCAATGAAAAACTGTTTTTT
cdr3_aa: CASSPQGRLNEKLFF

clone_size: few
j_call: TRBJ1-1
d_call: NA
v_call: TRBV30
cdr3_nt: TGTGCCTGGAGTATTACAGTGATGAACACTGAAGCTTTCTTT
cdr3_aa: CAWSITVMNTEAFF

clone_size: NA
j_call: TRBJ1-2
d_call: TRBD1
v_call: TRBV6-1
cdr3_nt: TGTGCCAGCAGTGGCCGGCAGGGGGCCGGCTATGGCTACACCTTC
cdr3_aa: CASSGRQGAGYGYTF

clone_size: NA
j_call: TRBJ2-3
d_call: NA
v_call: TRBV7-9
cdr3_nt: TGTGCCAGCAGCCCCGTTACAGATACGCAGTATTTT
cdr3_aa: CASSPVTDTQYF

clone_size: few
j_call: TRBJ2-7
d_call: NA
v_call: TRBV21-1
cdr3_nt: TGTGCCAGCACCCCGTGGGACCCCCCTCGGGACGAGCAGTACTTC
cdr3_aa: CASTPWDPPRDEQYF

clone_size: NA
j_call: TRBJ2-2
d_call: NA
v_call: TRBV6-5
cdr3_nt: TGTGCCAGCAGTTATTTAGGAGGGTTGCACACCGGGGAGCTGTTTTTT
cdr3_aa: CASSYLGGLHTGELFF

clone_size: NA
j_call: TRBJ1-4
d_call: NA
v_call: TRBV6-6
cdr3_nt: TGTGCCAGCAGTTACCCGATCGGGGGGCTCAATGAAAAACTGTTTTTT
cdr3_aa: CASSYPIGGLNEKLFF

clone_size: NA
j_call: TRBJ1-1
d_call: NA
v_call: TRBV5-5
cdr3_nt: TGTGCCAGCACCCTAAGTAGAGGGGGCACTGAAGCTTTCTTT
cdr3_aa: CASTLSRGGTEAFF

clone_size: NA
j_call: TRBJ2-1
d_call: TRBD2
v_call: TRBV7-2
cdr3_nt: TGTGCCAGCAGCTTAGAGCCAGCGGGAGTACCCGACAATGAGCAGTTCTTC
cdr3_aa: CASSLEPAGVPDNEQFF